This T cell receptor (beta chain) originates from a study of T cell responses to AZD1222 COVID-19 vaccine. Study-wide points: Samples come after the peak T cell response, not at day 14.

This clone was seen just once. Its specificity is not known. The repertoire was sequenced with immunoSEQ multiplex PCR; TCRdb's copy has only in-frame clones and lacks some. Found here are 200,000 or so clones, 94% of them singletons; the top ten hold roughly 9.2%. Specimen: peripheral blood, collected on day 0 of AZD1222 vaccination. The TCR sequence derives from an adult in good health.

The CDR3 loop is CASSPPQGRLTGELFF. In DNA form, the CDR3 reads TGTGCCAGCAGCCCACCCCAGGGGCGGCTTACCGGGGAGCTGTTTTTT. The V gene is TRBV13, the J gene TRBJ2-2; perhaps TRBD1 as D (6 bases). CDR3 length equals 16 residues. Germline CDR1 is PRHDT and CDR2 is FYEKMQ (reference sequence). Trimming cost V 5 bases and J 5 bases, with 18 bases left between them.